This passage covers 2 T cell receptor beta chains from one sample sequenced in a study of blood T cell repertoires in COVID-19. Assay used: immunoSEQ multiplex PCR; TCRdb lists only in-frame clones, some missing. Altogether around 50,000 clones are present, approximately 78% being singletons, with the ten largest covering 5.8%. What was sequenced was PBMCs or T cells enriched from blood (not recorded which). These receptor sequences come from a woman aged 45-59 years with acute COVID-19.

This chain links TRBV5-1 with TRBJ1-4; D is ambiguous. CDR1 and CDR2 (germline): SGHRS, YFSETQ. The V end lost 1 base, the J end lost 4 bases, and 8 bases lay between the germline ends. The CDR3 sequence is 14 residues long. The CDR3 loop reads CASSLRGFNEKLFF. The CDR3, as DNA: TGCGCCAGCAGCTTGAGAGGGTTTAATGAAAAACTGTTTTTT.

The J gene is TRBJ2-1, the V gene TRBV2, with 7 bases fitting TRBD2. Germline CDR1 SNHLY, CDR2 FYNNEI. The CDR3 loop spans 16 amino acids. Losses at the gene ends were 6 bases for V and 3 bases for J; bases not matched to a gene: 11. The CDR3 coding sequence is TGTGCCAGCAGCCCGGGGGGTGGGGGTCACTACAATGAGCAGTTCTTC. It translates to CASSPGGGGHYNEQFF.